The clone carrying this T cell receptor beta chain occurred a few times. Its antigen is not known. From the reads, TCRdb called clonotypes with MiXCR, one entry per CDR3 protein. This sample has tens of thousands of distinct CDR3 sequences, with around 21% found just once. The sample comes from a study of T cell repertoires in cytomegalovirus infection. Study observations and caveats: In two of eight donors, the top clonotype was HLA-C-restricted CMV-specific.

The ends lost 5 bases at V and 2 bases at J; junction bases unmatched: 12. Germline CDR1 and CDR2: SGHTA and FQGNSA. The CDR3 covers 19 residues. The source material was CD8+ T cells from cultured PBMCs, sampled from culture after CMV antigen stimulation. This receptor was identified in a human donor in good health (CMV status not recorded). Some clones in this sample may be carry-over from other donors' samples. The chain couples TRBV7-2 to TRBJ2-1; 13 nucleotides agree with TRBD2. The CDR3 here is CASSTRLAGGPEPYNEQFF. The CDR3 bases are TGTGCCAGCAGCACCCGACTAGCGGGGGGCCCCGAGCCCTACAATGAGCAGTTCTTC. Combining the CDR3 with reference TRBV7-2 and TRBJ2-1 gives the whole variable domain GAGVSQSPSNKVTEKGKDVELRCDPISGHTALYWYRQSLGQGLEFLIYFQGNSAPDKSGLPSDRFSAERTGGSVSTLTIQRTQQEDSAVYLCASSTRLAGGPEPYNEQFFGPGTRLTVL.